This T cell receptor beta chain was documented in a study of control samples from healthy donors and cancer patients. Sequencing used immunoSEQ multiplex PCR; TCRdb keeps in-frame clones, though not all of them. Altogether 90,000 or so clones are present, about 88% being singletons, with the ten largest covering around 35%. The CDR3 is 16 amino acids. Trimming shortened V by 2 bases and J by 0 bases, and 12 bases separated the two germline ends. Germline CDR1 SNHLY, CDR2 FYNNEI. This TCR came from a man aged 65 to 79 with lung cancer. The sample was PBMCs. The chain recombines TRBV2 with TRBJ2-3; D call uncertain. Written as DNA, the CDR3 is TGTGCCAGCAGTGAACCACCGGATTCTAGCACAGATACGCAGTATTTT. This codes for CASSEPPDSSTDTQYF.